This T cell receptor (beta chain) stems from a study of TIL therapy for anti-PD-1-resistant metastatic lung cancer. Looking at the study overall: Progressing patients received lymphodepletion, expanded TIL infusion and IL-2.

Study observations and caveats: Infused TIL clonotypes partially replaced the baseline blood repertoire, then decayed over months.

Regarding this clone: Antigen unknown.

V lost 1 base, J lost 0 bases, and 19 bases lay in between. The germline gives CDR1 LGHNT, CDR2 FRNRAP. The CDR3 totals 19 residues. The immunoSEQ assay was v3. Assay: immunoSEQ multiplex PCR; the TCRdb copy retains only in-frame clones and omits some. The data contain fewer than 20,000 clones, about 83% of them singletons. The sample's time point: pre-treatment sample, taken before nivolumab and TIL therapy. The sequenced sample was blood, obtained at baseline. The chain uses TRBV12-5 and TRBJ1-5, with D unclear. This receptor was identified in a person between 25 and 79 years old with non-small cell lung cancer. The CDR3 DNA reads TGTGCTAGTGGTTTGGCCCGAAGCGGCGGAGGGTATAGCAATCAGCCCCAGCATTTT. Protein product: CASGLARSGGGYSNQPQHF.